This TCR beta chain was sequenced during a study of T cells in Graves' hyperthyroidism and ophthalmopathy (dated 2019 in TCRdb). Context from the whole study: Peripheral blood was collected at initial diagnosis, before any treatment. A discovery cohort of about a hundred patients, approximately 45 with Graves' ophthalmopathy and 57 with stable Graves' hyperthyroidism, was used to find distinguishing TCR V-J signatures. An independent validation cohort of some 18 hyperthyroidism patients and 17 patients who later progressed to ophthalmopathy tested prospective prediction of ophthalmopathy. The 100 discovery patients were randomly split 7:3 into training and test sets. Thyroid tissue and blood T-cell repertoires from over 5 Graves' hyperthyroidism patients were also compared in the study. Following sampling, methimazole starting at 30 mg daily was given to hyperthyroidism patients, and high-dose intravenous methylprednisolone was given to ophthalmopathy patients. According to the paper, TCR Vbeta CDR3 sequencing was carried out on about 140 peripheral blood samples, which came from more than 40 ophthalmopathy, fewer than 80 hyperthyroidism and roughly 17 progressor patients.

Ophthalmopathy patients had moderately to severely active disease, Clinical Activity Score of at least 3, NOSPECS grade of at least 4, and duration under 3 months. Patients with uncontrolled infections, other autoimmune diseases, pregnancy or lactation were excluded. Diagnoses were established on the basis of clinical symptoms, serum thyroxine and TRAb, thyroid ultrasound, and orbital computed tomography. Ficoll-Paque density gradient centrifugation was used to isolate PBMCs from around 10 ml of fresh peripheral blood. Trizol reagent was used to extract total RNA, and RNA quality was then checked on an Agilent 2100 Bioanalyzer. The CDR3 has 13 amino acids, counting the end cysteine and phenylalanine. CDR3 DNA only is kept here, 39 bases in frame from base 1. From the germline V gene (reference sequence), CDR1 is SEHNR and CDR2 is FQNEAQ. The junction shows trimming of 1 base on V and 7 bases on J, plus 10 bases between the germline ends.

TCR beta CDR3 regions were amplified from RNA transcripts. The TCR CDR3 was subjected to a first round of RT-PCR using the HTBI primer set and the Qiagen OneStep RT-PCR kit. Libraries were constructed in a second round of multiplex PCR, after which size selection and purification were performed. Paired-end sequencing of the libraries was performed with 100 bp reads on an Illumina HiSeq2000. Per the authors' processing: SOAPnuke was used to process the raw data, throwing out any read that contained adapters or uncalled bases, had a mean Phred below 15, or lacked an exact constant-primer or identifier match. High-quality paired reads were merged using COPE v1.2.5, and each unique nucleotide sequence was defined as a clonotype. Clonotypes were aligned to IMGT TRBV, TRBD and TRBJ reference segments using MiTCR v1.1. The analysis was restricted to V-J combinations with a frequency above 0.0001, which together covered around 99% of the repertoires. A TCS score was defined as the ratio of F50 (clonal expansion) to E x V (chaos), with BLOSUM62-based TCRdist applied between CDR3 peptides within each V-J. Welch's t-statistics and random forest reduced 500 to 550 V-J features to 10 to 15, which were used in a naive Bayes classifier (R e1071). TCRdb itself trimmed the public reads at Q25 with fastp, ran MiXCR and retained productive beta chains. Every CDR3 protein is listed once, alongside the most common genes and DNA of its rows. The V and J calls were not made by the authors but by TCRdb's processing. This sample lists fewer than 500,000 distinct CDR3 sequences; roughly 15% were detected once. The ten top clones hold less than 20% of the sample.

This clonotype was counted at least ten times. The antigen it recognizes is unknown. There are no base qualities to consult, and no much larger clone falls within one base. The study at large found these results: In cross-validation, a model built on a 13 V-J signature told ophthalmopathy apart from stable hyperthyroidism with 87.88% sensitivity and 81% to 82% specificity, and in testing the same model reached 80%/75%. During validation, the model predicted progression to ophthalmopathy a median of around 6 months ahead of onset, with approximately 70% sensitivity and roughly 75% specificity. Sample size was not statistically predetermined, and investigators were not blinded to group allocation. Blood samples also contained most of the expanded thyroid clonotypes (frequency above 0.001), which suggests that blood repertoires may reflect thyroid immune responses.

The sequence was collected from a woman aged 25 to 45 with Graves' ophthalmopathy. The rearranged chain carries TRBV7-9 and TRBJ1-1, with an unclear D gene assignment. Sequenced material: blood. The CDR3 region has the sequence CASSLGSRIEAFF. The DNA is as follows: TGTGCCAGCAGCTTAGGATCCAGAATTGAAGCTTTCTTT.